This T cell receptor (beta chain) comes out of a study of cytomegalovirus exposure and HLA in healthy donors. General study points: An ancestry cluster, one associated with Asian ancestry, reportedly showed fewer N-insertions than the 666-donor mean in a later analysis.

Between the trimmed V and J ends, which lost 4 bases and 4 bases, there was a span of 10 bases. The length of the CDR3 is 13 residues. Looked up from germline, CDR1 is LGHNA and CDR2 is YSLEER. To note about this clone: Its specificity is unknown.

PCR involved 60 Vbeta and 13 Jbeta primers. TCRdb keeps only in-frame clones here, not all; method: immunoSEQ multiplex PCR. The data hold approximately 110,000 clones, with around 76% observed a single time. This TCR derives from a woman aged 55-75 years in good health and CMV-seropositive. Sequenced material: PBMCs. The chain couples TRBV4-3 to TRBJ2-5; tentative D call: TRBD1 (6 bases). The CDR3 reads CASSRGGSETQYF. CDR3 bases: TGCGCCAGCAGCCGTGGGGGCTCAGAGACCCAGTACTTC.